This T cell receptor beta chain was captured in a study of CD8 T cells in ankylosing spondylitis. Study-wide points: The authors found the disease-linked clones to be CD8+ and relatively rare in peripheral blood.

This clonotype was seen more than once but under ten times. Its target is not known. V was trimmed by 3 bases and J by 1 base, leaving 8 bases between them. This CDR3 has 14 amino acids. Germline CDR1 is MGHRA and CDR2 is YSYEKL. TCRdb recomputed calls from the 5' RACE reads with MiXCR, one row per CDR3 protein. The data show 150,000 to 250,000 distinct CDR3 sequences, 9.5% to 15% seen once. V is TRBV4-1 and J is TRBJ2-3, with a weak D call TRBD2 (6 bases). The TCR was taken from a male donor with ankylosing spondylitis or in good health (not recorded which). Source material: blood, either unsorted or a sorted T cell fraction (not recorded which). The CDR3 loop is CASSQREGTDTQYF. The CDR3 nucleotides read TGCGCCAGCAGCCAGCGGGAAGGCACAGATACGCAGTATTTT.